This TCR beta chain emerged from a study of CD8+ T cells in alopecia areata (dated 2018 in TCRdb). In the study overall: The treated patients, all with moderate-to-severe alopecia areata, were enrolled in an open-label pilot trial of oral tofacitinib given at 5 to 10 mg twice daily. Patients stayed on tofacitinib for 6 to 18 months and then had 6 months of follow-up off drug so that delayed response and recurrence could be assessed. The SALT score, which quantifies the percentage of affected scalp surface area, was used to measure disease severity in treated patients. In both human patients and the C3H/HeJ mouse model, the study applied high-throughput TCRbeta sequencing to look at T cell clonal expansion in alopecia areata. Human TCRbeta sequencing covered scalp tissue and sorted CD4+ and CD8+ peripheral blood T cells from patchy and totalis/universalis alopecia areata patients and healthy controls. Tofacitinib-treated patients had biopsies at baseline and at 4 and 24 weeks of treatment, with a later scalp biopsy in several patients. Scalp clonality was compared across normal scalp (n=4), patchy alopecia areata scalp (n=8), and alopecia totalis/universalis scalp (n=8). RNA was obtained with the PAXgene miRNA kit for fixed scalp, the miRNeasy kit for PBMCs, and the RNeasy kit for mouse skin. immunoSEQ multiplex PCR using 35 Vbeta forward primers and 13 Jbeta reverse primers was used to amplify TCRbeta CDR3 regions.

The time point label corresponds to: roughly 27 days on oral tofacitinib. Sample treatment or condition, as interpreted from the label and publication: oral pan-JAK inhibitor, 5-10 mg twice daily. Lesional scalp punch biopsies and peripheral blood were collected from alopecia areata patients. PBMCs were isolated by density centrifugation and stained for CD3, CD4 and CD8, after which CD4+ and CD8+ T cells were sorted on a FACSAria. Points on this clone: Its antigen is unknown. Per-base qualities were not stored, and no clone one base away is much larger.

General findings and caveats noted by the study authors: Compared with normal scalp, lesional scalp, particularly in alopecia totalis/universalis, had higher clonality and more expanded CD8+ clones, which suggests antigenic drive. The treated cohort was small, with a single nonresponder, so links between baseline CD8+ expansion and response need larger studies. Scalp TCR repertoire analysis is complicated because resident alphabeta T cells in normal human skin are also sequenced, whereas mouse skin is dominated by gammadelta T cells. Many expanded lesional clones were found to persist in scalp and blood during tofacitinib treatment, and relapse after treatment cessation may be partly explained by this persistence. Scalp clonality and the number of expanded CD8+ clones among the top 100 scalp clones were significantly decreased by tofacitinib. TCR sequences shared between patients were less clear than in mice, possibly partly because of HLA diversity in the patient population.

Libraries were made using the immunoSEQ multiplex PCR assay. To provide template for TCR sequencing, every sample had RNA extracted and reverse transcribed into cDNA. SuperScript III was used for first-strand cDNA synthesis, primed with a 2:1 mix of oligo-dT and random hexamers. A synthetic immune receptor repertoire was used to assess amplification bias, and residual bias was removed computationally. The original pipeline was this. After raw reads were preprocessed to remove errors, the CDR3 was defined following IMGT conventions as running from the conserved cysteine to phenylalanine. Clonality was computed by normalizing Shannon entropy by log2 of the number of productive unique TCRs and subtracting the result from 1. Scalp TCRbeta sequences were cross-referenced with sorted blood CD4 and CD8 repertoires so that the CD4 or CD8 identity of scalp clones could be inferred. TCRdb carries this immuneACCESS record with in-frame sequences only. Its versions omit some clonotypes, under half of them owing to an unresolved V gene in the studies checked, with the rest unexplained. For V, J and clone size, that table is used; D and trimming come from the DNA. A total of around 190,000 clones appear in this sample, 60% to 70% of them only once. Approximately 0.7% of the sample is held by the ten biggest clonotypes.

The sequence derives from a human donor with alopecia areata. Material: CD4+ T cells sorted from blood, obtained at week 4, from a patient treated with tofacitinib.

CDR3 loop: CAWRRGSNQPQHF. The DNA sequence follows: TGTGCCTGGAGGAGGGGAAGCAATCAGCCCCAGCATTTT. This chain joins TRBV30 to TRBJ1-5; the D gene is possibly TRBD1, with 5 bases matching. According to the germline V gene (reference sequence), CDR1 reads GTSNPN and CDR2 reads SVGIG. The CDR3 runs 13 residues from the cysteine to the phenylalanine. The CDR3 DNA has 39 bases and is translated from base 1. Trimming removed 3 bases from V and 1 base from J, leaving 7 bases between the germline ends. With the rest looked up from the reference TRBV30 and TRBJ1-5 genes rather than sequenced, the full variable domain is SQTIHQWPATLVQPVGSPLSLECTVEGTSNPNLYWYRQAAGRGLQLLFYSVGIGQISSEVPQNLSASRPQDRQFILSSKKLLLSDSGFYLCAWRRGSNQPQHFGDGTRLSIL.